Detailed here is one T cell receptor beta chain. What it binds is unknown. These data are taken from a study of cytomegalovirus exposure and HLA in healthy donors. The wider study: From donors who were HLA-typed, an early data release held about 89 million unique TCRs.

Trimming shortened V by 3 bases and J by 6 bases, and 17 bases separated the two germline ends. Germline CDR1 reads LNHDA; CDR2 reads SQIVND (reference sequence). The CDR3 is made up of 15 amino acids. Primers: 60 Vbeta forward and 13 Jbeta reverse. Data came from immunoSEQ multiplex PCR; TCRdb stores just in-frame clones and leaves some out. The data show around 96,000 clones, around 84% seen once. Study findings and constraints: Differences between HLA loci emerged in a later analysis of TCR association rates, with DRB1 most and HLA-C fewest.

The chain has TRBV19 and TRBJ1-2; possibly TRBD1 for D (5 bases). The TCR comes from a young man in good health and CMV-seronegative. The source material was PBMCs. Here the CDR3 DNA reads TGTGCCAGTAGTATTGAGTTGGGGCGACGGAATGGCTACACCTTC. This translates into CASSIELGRRNGYTF.